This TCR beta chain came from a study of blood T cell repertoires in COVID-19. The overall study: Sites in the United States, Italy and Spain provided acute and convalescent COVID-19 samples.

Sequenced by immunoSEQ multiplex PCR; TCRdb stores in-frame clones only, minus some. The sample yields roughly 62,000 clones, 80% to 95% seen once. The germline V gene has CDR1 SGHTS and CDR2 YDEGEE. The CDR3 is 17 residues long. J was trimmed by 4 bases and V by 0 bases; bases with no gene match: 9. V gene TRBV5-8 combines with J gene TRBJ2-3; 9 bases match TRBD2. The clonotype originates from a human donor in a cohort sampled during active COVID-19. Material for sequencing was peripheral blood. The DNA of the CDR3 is TGTGCCAGCAGCTTGGGTAATAGCGGGAGCATCGCAGATACGCAGTATTTT. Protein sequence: CASSLGNSGSIADTQYF.